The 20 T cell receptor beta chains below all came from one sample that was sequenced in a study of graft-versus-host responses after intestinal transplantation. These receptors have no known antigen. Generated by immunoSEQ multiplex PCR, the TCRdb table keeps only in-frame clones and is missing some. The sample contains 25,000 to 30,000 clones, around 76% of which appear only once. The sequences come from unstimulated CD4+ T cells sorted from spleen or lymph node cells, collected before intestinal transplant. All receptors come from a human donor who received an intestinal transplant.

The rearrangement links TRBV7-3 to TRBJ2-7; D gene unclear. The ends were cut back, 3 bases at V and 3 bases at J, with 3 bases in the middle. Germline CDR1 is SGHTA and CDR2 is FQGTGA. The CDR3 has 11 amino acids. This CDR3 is CASSFVYEQYF. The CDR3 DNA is TGTGCCAGCAGCTTTGTCTACGAGCAGTACTTC.

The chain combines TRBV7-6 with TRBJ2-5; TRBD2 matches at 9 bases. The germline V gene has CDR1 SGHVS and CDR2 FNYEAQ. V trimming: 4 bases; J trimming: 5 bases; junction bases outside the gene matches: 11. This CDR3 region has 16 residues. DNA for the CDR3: TGTGCCAGCAGCTCGTCCTTAGCGGGAGAGGGGGAGACCCAGTACTTC. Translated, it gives CASSSSLAGEGETQYF.

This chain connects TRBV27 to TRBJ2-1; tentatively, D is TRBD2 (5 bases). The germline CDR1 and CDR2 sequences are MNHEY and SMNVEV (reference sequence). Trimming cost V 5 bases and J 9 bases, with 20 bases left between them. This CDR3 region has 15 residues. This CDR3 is CASSRTGSLSGEQFF. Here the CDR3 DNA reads TGTGCCAGCAGTCGGACGGGATCCTTAAGCGGTGAGCAGTTCTTC.

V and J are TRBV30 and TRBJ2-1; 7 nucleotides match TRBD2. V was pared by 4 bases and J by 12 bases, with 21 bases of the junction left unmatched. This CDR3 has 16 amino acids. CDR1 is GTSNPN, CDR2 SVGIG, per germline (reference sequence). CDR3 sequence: CAWKPPVGRERAWQFF. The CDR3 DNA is TGTGCCTGGAAGCCTCCCGTCGGGCGGGAGCGGGCTTGGCAGTTCTTC. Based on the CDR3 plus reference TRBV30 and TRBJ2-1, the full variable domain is SQTIHQWPATLVQPVGSPLSLECTVEGTSNPNLYWYRQAAGRGLQLLFYSVGIGQISSEVPQNLSASRPQDRQFILSSKKLLLSDSGFYLCAWKPPVGRERAWQFFGPGTRLTVL.

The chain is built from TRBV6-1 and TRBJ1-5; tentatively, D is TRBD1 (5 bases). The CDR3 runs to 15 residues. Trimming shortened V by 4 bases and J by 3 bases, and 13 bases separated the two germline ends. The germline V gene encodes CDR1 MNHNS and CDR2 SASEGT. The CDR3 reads CASSVGTAPNQPQHF. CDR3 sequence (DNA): TGTGCCAGCAGTGTAGGGACGGCCCCCAATCAGCCCCAGCATTTT.

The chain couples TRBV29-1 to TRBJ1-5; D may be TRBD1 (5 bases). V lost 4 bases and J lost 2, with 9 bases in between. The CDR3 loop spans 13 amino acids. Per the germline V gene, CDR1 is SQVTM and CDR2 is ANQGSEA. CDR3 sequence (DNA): TGCAGCGTTGGGGACGGGGGCAATCAGCCCCAGCATTTT. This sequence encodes CSVGDGGNQPQHF.

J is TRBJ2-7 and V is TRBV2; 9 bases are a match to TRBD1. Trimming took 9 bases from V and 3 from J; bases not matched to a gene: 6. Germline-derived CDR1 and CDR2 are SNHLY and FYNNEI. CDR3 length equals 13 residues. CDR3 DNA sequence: TGTGCCAGTCGACAGGGGGGAAGCTACGAGCAGTACTTC. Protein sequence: CASRQGGSYEQYF.

The CDR3 region is CSAYREKLFF. The CDR3 DNA sequence: TGCAGTGCCTACAGGGAAAAACTGTTTTTT. The genes are TRBV20-1 and TRBJ1-4; tentative D call: TRBD1 (5 bases). Per the germline V gene, CDR1 is DFQATT and CDR2 is SNEGSKA (reference sequence). CDR3 size: 10 residues. The germline V and J ends were trimmed by 6 bases and 8 bases, with 7 bases remaining between them.

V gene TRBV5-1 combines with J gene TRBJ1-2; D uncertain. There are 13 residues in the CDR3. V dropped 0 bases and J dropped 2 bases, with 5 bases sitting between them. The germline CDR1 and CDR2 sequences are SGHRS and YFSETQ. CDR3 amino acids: CASSLVVNYGYTF. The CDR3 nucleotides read TGCGCCAGCAGCTTGGTCGTGAACTATGGCTACACCTTC.

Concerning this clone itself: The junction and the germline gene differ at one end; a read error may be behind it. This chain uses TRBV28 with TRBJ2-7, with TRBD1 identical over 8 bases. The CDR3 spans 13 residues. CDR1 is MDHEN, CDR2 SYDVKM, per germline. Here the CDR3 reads CAGSTQGAPEQYF. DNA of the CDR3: TGTGCCGGCAGTACTCAGGGGGCGCCGGAGCAGTACTTC.

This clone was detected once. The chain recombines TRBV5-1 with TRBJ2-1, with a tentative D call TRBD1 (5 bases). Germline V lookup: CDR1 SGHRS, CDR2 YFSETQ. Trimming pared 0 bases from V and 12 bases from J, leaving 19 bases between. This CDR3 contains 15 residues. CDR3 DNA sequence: TGCGCCAGCAGCTTGGGTATCCAGGGTAGTGATTTGCAGTTCTTC. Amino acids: CASSLGIQGSDLQFF. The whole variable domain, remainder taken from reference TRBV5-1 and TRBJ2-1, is KAGVTQTPRYLIKTRGQQVTLSCSPISGHRSVSWYQQTPGQGLQFLFEYFSETQRNKGNFPGRFSGRQFSNSRSEMNVSTLELGDSALYLCASSLGIQGSDLQFFGPGTRLTVL.

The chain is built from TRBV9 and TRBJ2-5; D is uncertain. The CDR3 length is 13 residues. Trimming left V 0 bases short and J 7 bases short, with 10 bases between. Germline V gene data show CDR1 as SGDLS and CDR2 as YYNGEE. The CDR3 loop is CASSVGVVGTQYF. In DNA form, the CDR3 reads TGTGCCAGCAGCGTAGGGGTGGTAGGGACCCAGTACTTC.

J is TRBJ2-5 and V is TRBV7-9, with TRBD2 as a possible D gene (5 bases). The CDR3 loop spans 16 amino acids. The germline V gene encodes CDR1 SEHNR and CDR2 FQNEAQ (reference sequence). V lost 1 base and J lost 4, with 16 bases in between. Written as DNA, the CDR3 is TGTGCCAGCAGCTTAGAGTCGTACGGGGATCTAGAGACCCAGTACTTC. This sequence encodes CASSLESYGDLETQYF.

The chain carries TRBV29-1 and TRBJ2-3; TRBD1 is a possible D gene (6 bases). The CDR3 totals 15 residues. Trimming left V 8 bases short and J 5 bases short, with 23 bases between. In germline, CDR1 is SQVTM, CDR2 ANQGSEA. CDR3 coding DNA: TGCAGCCTAAATTCGGCAGGGGCCCCGCAAGATACGCAGTATTTT. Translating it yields CSLNSAGAPQDTQYF.

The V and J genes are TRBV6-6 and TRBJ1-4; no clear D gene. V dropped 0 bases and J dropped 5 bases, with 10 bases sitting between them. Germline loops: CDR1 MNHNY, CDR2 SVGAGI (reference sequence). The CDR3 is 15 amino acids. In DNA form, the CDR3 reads TGTGCCAGCAGTTACTCGGCACATGTCAATGAAAAACTGTTTTTT. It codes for CASSYSAHVNEKLFF.

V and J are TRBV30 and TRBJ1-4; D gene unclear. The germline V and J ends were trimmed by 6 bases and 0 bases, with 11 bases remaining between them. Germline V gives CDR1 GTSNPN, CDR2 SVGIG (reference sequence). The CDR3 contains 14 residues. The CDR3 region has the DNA TGTGCCTGCCTCCACCGTGCAACTAATGAAAAACTGTTTTTT. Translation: CACLHRATNEKLFF.

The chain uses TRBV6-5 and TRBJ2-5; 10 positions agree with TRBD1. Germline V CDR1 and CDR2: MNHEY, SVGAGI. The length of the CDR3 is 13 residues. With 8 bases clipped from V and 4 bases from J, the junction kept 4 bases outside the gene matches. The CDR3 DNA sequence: TGTGCCAGCTCTCGGGACAGGGGAGAGACCCAGTACTTC. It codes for CASSRDRGETQYF.

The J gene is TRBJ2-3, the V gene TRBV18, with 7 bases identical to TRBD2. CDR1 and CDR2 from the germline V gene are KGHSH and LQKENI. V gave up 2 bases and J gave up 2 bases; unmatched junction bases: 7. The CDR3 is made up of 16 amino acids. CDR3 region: CASSPREGLSTDTQYF. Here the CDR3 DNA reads TGTGCCAGCTCACCAAGGGAGGGGCTCTCCACAGATACGCAGTATTTT. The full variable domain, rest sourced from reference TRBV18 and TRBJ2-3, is NAGVMQNPRHLVRRRGQEARLRCSPMKGHSHVYWYRQLPEEGLKFMVYLQKENIIDESGMPKERFSAEFPKEGPSILRIQQVVRGDSAAYFCASSPREGLSTDTQYFGPGTRLTVL.

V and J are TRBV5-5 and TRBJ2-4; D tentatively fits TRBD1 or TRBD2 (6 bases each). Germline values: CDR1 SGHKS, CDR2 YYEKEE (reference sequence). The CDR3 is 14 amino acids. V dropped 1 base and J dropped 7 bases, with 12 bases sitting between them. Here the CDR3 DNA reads TGTGCCAGCAGCTTGCGGGAGAGGGGGAACATTCAGTACTTC. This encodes CASSLRERGNIQYF.

CDR3 DNA sequence: TGTGCCAGCAGTGGACTAGCGGGACAATGGTACGAGCAGTACTTC. It translates to CASSGLAGQWYEQYF. V and J are TRBV28 and TRBJ2-7; TRBD2 aligns across 12 bases. This CDR3 is 15 amino acids long. Trimming cost V 5 bases and J 4 bases; bases outside gene matches: 6. From germline, CDR1 is MDHEN and CDR2 SYDVKM.